This TCR beta chain was identified during a study of T cells in Graves' hyperthyroidism and ophthalmopathy. Overall study context: Pretreatment peripheral blood was obtained at initial diagnosis.

Enrolled ophthalmopathy patients presented with a Clinical Activity Score of at least 3, a NOSPECS grade of at least 4, and disease duration under 3 months. Amplification yielded TCR beta CDR3 regions, with RNA transcripts as the source. During a first-round RT-PCR of the TCR CDR3, the HTBI primer set was used. MiXCR, applied by TCRdb to the multiplex PCR reads, yields one record per CDR3 protein. The repertoire has 550,000 to 600,000 distinct CDR3 sequences, around 14% of them found once; the top ten carry 7.1%. This clonotype has only one observation. Its antigen is not known. Germline assignment: CDR1 DFQATT and CDR2 SNEGSKA (reference sequence). With V trimmed by 0 bases and J by 3 bases, 7 bases remained unmatched. The CDR3 is made up of 16 amino acids. Study-wide results and limits: Ophthalmopathy was model-predicted a median around 6.7 months pre-onset.

The sequence was collected from a young woman with Graves' ophthalmopathy. The gene calls are TRBV20-1 and TRBJ2-3; 9 bases line up with TRBD2. The specimen was blood. The CDR3 coding sequence is TGCAGTGCTAGAGAAGTAGCGGGAGAGGGAACAGATACGCAGTATTTT. Its protein product is CSAREVAGEGTDTQYF.